The T cell receptor (beta chain) described here comes from a study of cytomegalovirus exposure and HLA in healthy donors. Whole-study results and caveats: Reportedly, a later analysis found an Asian-associated ancestry cluster had fewer N-insertions than the roughly 700-donor mean. Cytomegalovirus status, reportedly, was diagnosed with high specificity and sensitivity by the classifier.

This CDR3 comprises 15 residues. The V segment lost 6 bases and the J segment 7 bases; nucleotides outside the gene matches: 12. The germline gives CDR1 SNHLY, CDR2 FYNNEI. Primers included in the PCR were 60 Vbeta and 13 Jbeta primers. Method: immunoSEQ multiplex PCR; TCRdb's copy keeps in-frame clones and lacks some. The sample records over 95,000 clones, around 66% being singletons. With regard to this clone: Its antigen is unidentified.

V gene TRBV2 combines with J gene TRBJ1-2, with 9 bases that match TRBD1. The receptor comes from a young man in good health and CMV-seropositive. Sample: PBMCs. The CDR3 spells CASRLRDRASGGYTF. In DNA form, the CDR3 reads TGTGCCAGCAGACTCCGGGACAGGGCTAGTGGTGGCTACACCTTC.